The T cell receptor beta chain described here comes from a study of blood T cells in healthy people across ages. The CDR3 is 13 residues long. Germline CDR1 reads SNHLY; CDR2 reads FYNNEI. Broader study findings: As age increased, TCR beta diversity per million T cells fell in a roughly linear fashion.

It was with a sample-barcoded 5' primer and a J-beta primer mix that a second PCR of about 6 to 12 cycles was run. TCRdb ran MiXCR on the 5' RACE reads and lists one entry per CDR3 protein. The sample records about 1.6 million distinct CDR3 sequences, 30% to 40% being singletons. This clonotype occurred once. What it recognizes is unknown. The J gene is TRBJ2-5, the V gene TRBV2; TRBD2 aligns across 8 bases. The last part of the DNA fits TRBJ2-7 better; the J call may be wrong. This clonotype was obtained from a woman aged 30 to 39 in good health. The sequenced sample consisted of blood. CDR3 sequence (DNA): TGTGCCAGCAGTGGGGGACTAGGCTACGAGCAGTACTTC. It codes for CASSGGLGYEQYF.